A single sample is the source of the 13 T cell receptor beta chains below, sequenced in a study of CD8 T cells in ankylosing spondylitis. General study results and limits: Characteristic of ankylosing spondylitis blood, it appeared, was a TCR beta motif comprising about eight highly homologous variants.

No antigen has been assigned to these receptors. From the 5' RACE reads, TCRdb called clonotypes with MiXCR, one entry per CDR3 protein. Of approximately 540,000 distinct CDR3 sequences listed, 12% are singletons. The sequenced sample was blood, either unsorted or a sorted T cell fraction (not recorded which). Receptor source: a male donor with ankylosing spondylitis.

This clonotype was detected many times. In nucleotides, the CDR3 is TGCGCCAGCAGCCTCCTACTAGCGGGAGTACGTACCGGGGAGCTGTTTTTT. Translating gives CASSLLLAGVRTGELFF. This rearrangement joins TRBV5-1 to TRBJ2-2; 11 bases align to TRBD2. With 4 bases clipped from V and 5 bases from J, the junction kept 10 bases outside the gene matches. Per germline, CDR1 SGHRS and CDR2 YFSETQ. The length of the CDR3 is 17 residues.

The chain couples TRBV7-9 to TRBJ2-2; unclear D gene. V was shortened by 5 bases and J by 5 bases, with 15 bases between the two germline ends. The V gene's germline CDR1 is SEHNR and CDR2 FQNEAQ (reference sequence). This CDR3 comprises 15 residues. The CDR3 nucleotides read TGTGCCAGCAGCCACCCTCAAGACGGAACCGGGGAGCTGTTTTTT. The encoded protein is CASSHPQDGTGELFF.

This clonotype appeared many times. This chain connects TRBV4-1 to TRBJ2-1; D is perhaps TRBD2 (6 bases). With 0 bases removed from V and 9 bases from J, the gap between germline ends came to 15 bases. This CDR3 region has 15 residues. CDR1 and CDR2 from the germline V gene are MGHRA and YSYEKL. The chain's CDR3 is CASSQERELAGEQFF. The CDR3 nucleotides are TGCGCCAGCAGCCAAGAAAGGGAACTAGCCGGTGAGCAGTTCTTC.

This clonotype was picked up a small number of times. The V call is TRBV20-1, the J call TRBJ1-5; D might be TRBD1 (5 bases). Germline V gene lookup returns CDR1 DFQATT and CDR2 SNEGSKA (reference sequence). The V end lost 2 bases, the J end lost 0 bases, and 11 bases lay between the germline ends. This CDR3 region has 15 residues. The CDR3 reads CSARPDRHSNQPQHF. The CDR3 DNA is TGCAGTGCTAGACCCGACAGACATAGCAATCAGCCCCAGCATTTT.

The chain is built from TRBV6-5 and TRBJ2-3; TRBD1 might be the D (5 bases). Trimming removed 4 bases from V and 0 bases from J, with 11 bases in between. CDR3 length equals 15 residues. CDR1 and CDR2 (germline): MNHEY, SVGAGI. The CDR3 sequence is CASSSQVTSTDTQYF. The CDR3 nucleotides are TGTGCCAGCAGTTCACAGGTCACTAGCACAGATACGCAGTATTTT.

In this sample, this clonotype turned up many times. The rearrangement uses TRBV4-1 and TRBJ2-7, with 11 bases lining up with TRBD1. With V trimmed by 2 bases and J by 6 bases, 3 bases remained unmatched. The CDR3 loop spans 14 amino acids. CDR1 and CDR2 from the germline V gene are MGHRA and YSYEKL. The CDR3 protein is CASSQTGTGGEQYV. The CDR3 nucleotides are TGCGCCAGCAGCCAAACCGGGACAGGGGGCGAGCAGTACGTC.

The genes are TRBV24-1 and TRBJ2-1; D might be TRBD2 (6 bases). The V end was cut by 7 bases, the J end by 7 bases, with 16 bases between. The CDR3 spans 14 residues. CDR1 is KGHDR, CDR2 SFDVKD, per germline. CDR3 region: CATRGGTVRNEQFF. Here the CDR3 DNA reads TGTGCCACCAGGGGCGGGACGGTTCGTAATGAGCAGTTCTTC.

This clonotype has ten or more counts. The chain uses TRBV11-2 and TRBJ1-1; D gene uncertain. Between the trimmed V and J ends, which lost 5 bases and 0 bases, there was a span of 7 bases. Germline CDR1 SGHAT, CDR2 FQNNGV. The CDR3 loop spans 13 amino acids. CDR3 nucleotides: TGTGCCAGCAGCCCGATTGTGAACACTGAAGCTTTCTTT. It codes for CASSPIVNTEAFF.

This clonotype was seen at least ten times. The chain uses TRBV12-3 or TRBV12-4 and TRBJ1-1; no reliable D call. The CDR3 loop spans 11 amino acids. The ends were cut back, 1 base at V and 7 bases at J, with 4 bases in the middle. The CDR3 DNA is TGTGCCAGCAGTTTAGGAAATGAAGCTTTCTTT. It is translated as CASSLGNEAFF.

The chain employs TRBV29-1 and TRBJ2-3; TRBD1 matches at 10 bases. Germline CDR1 is SQVTM and CDR2 is ANQGSEA. The CDR3 is made up of 14 amino acids. V was pared by 7 bases and J by 8 bases, with 12 bases of the junction left unmatched. The CDR3 DNA sequence: TGCAGCGCCCGGTCTGGGACAGGGGAGAGTACGCAGTATTTT. This codes for CSARSGTGESTQYF.

This clonotype was observed a few times. The rearrangement joins TRBV28 to TRBJ2-7, with D possibly being TRBD1 or TRBD2 (5 bases each). This CDR3 contains 13 residues. V shed 3 bases and J shed 2 bases, with 8 bases lying between them. CDR1 is MDHEN, CDR2 SYDVKM, per germline. The CDR3 sequence is CASSLMGPYEQYF. CDR3 bases: TGTGCCAGCAGTTTGATGGGACCCTACGAGCAGTACTTC.

The V gene is TRBV5-1, the J gene TRBJ2-1, with unresolved D. This CDR3 is built from 13 residues. CDR1 is SGHRS, CDR2 YFSETQ, per germline. V was pared by 1 base and J by 7 bases, with 9 bases between. The CDR3 DNA reads TGCGCCAGCAGCTTGACACCCTCAAATGAGCAGTTCTTC. Translating it yields CASSLTPSNEQFF.

This clonotype was seen many times. The chain uses TRBV3-1 and TRBJ1-2; the D is unclear. The ends were cut back, 0 bases at V and 8 bases at J, with 4 bases in the middle. CDR1 is LGHDT, CDR2 YNNKEL, per germline (reference sequence). The CDR3 has 11 residues. CDR3 sequence: CASSQDNGYTF. The CDR3 DNA reads TGTGCCAGCAGCCAAGATAACGGCTACACCTTC. The full variable domain, with the rest looked up from reference TRBV3-1 and TRBJ1-2, is DTAVSQTPKYLVTQMGNDKSIKCEQNLGHDTMYWYKQDSKKFLKIMFSYNNKELIINETVPNRFSPKSPDKAHLNLHINSLELGDSAVYFCASSQDNGYTFGSGTRLTVV.